What follows are 25 T cell receptor beta chains derived from one specimen sequenced in a study of T cell responses to AZD1222 COVID-19 vaccine. Assay used: immunoSEQ multiplex PCR; TCRdb lists only in-frame clones, some missing. The table includes 130,000 to 150,000 clones, roughly nine tenths detected once. Sequenced material: peripheral blood, taken on day 0 of AZD1222 vaccination. Receptor source: an adult in good health.

The J gene is TRBJ1-2, the V gene TRBV19; D remains unclear. From germline, CDR1 is LNHDA and CDR2 SQIVND (reference sequence). V was cut by 5 bases and J by 6 bases, with 10 bases left in between. The CDR3 length is 12 residues. The chain's CDR3 is CASSGGFDGYTF. The CDR3 DNA follows: TGTGCCAGTAGTGGAGGGTTTGATGGCTACACCTTC. Complete variable domain (other parts from reference TRBV19 and TRBJ1-2): DGGITQSPKYLFRKEGQNVTLSCEQNLNHDAMYWYRQDPGQGLRLIYYSQIVNDFQKGDIAEGYSVSREKKESFPLTVTSAQKNPTAFYLCASSGGFDGYTFGSGTRLTVV.

Only one count was recorded for this clone. The chain employs TRBV18 and TRBJ1-2; TRBD1 aligns across 8 bases. After removal of 3 bases from V and 0 bases from J, the junction contained 3 bases not matched to a gene. The CDR3 contains 15 residues. Germline loops: CDR1 KGHSH, CDR2 LQKENI. CDR3 region: CASSPSGGSNYGYTF. The CDR3 nucleotides are TGTGCCAGCTCACCTTCAGGGGGCTCTAACTATGGCTACACCTTC.

The chain links TRBV5-1 to TRBJ1-1; a possible D gene is TRBD1 (5 bases). V lost 5 bases to trimming and J lost 0 bases, with 14 bases between them. Germline-derived CDR1 and CDR2 are SGHRS and YFSETQ. The CDR3 runs 15 residues. The CDR3 loop is CASSLQGGLNTEAFF. The CDR3 region has the DNA TGCGCCAGCAGTCTGCAGGGAGGCTTGAACACTGAAGCTTTCTTT.

This rearrangement joins TRBV30 to TRBJ2-6; D may be TRBD1 (6 bases). The V end lost 5 bases, the J end lost 0 bases, and 26 bases lay between the germline ends. The CDR3 is 20 amino acids. Germline CDR1 is GTSNPN and CDR2 is SVGIG (reference sequence). The CDR3 region is CAWRAPPTQGPSSGANVLTF. The CDR3 region has the DNA TGTGCCTGGCGGGCACCACCGACCCAGGGGCCCAGCTCTGGGGCCAACGTCCTGACTTTC.

The chain uses TRBV11-2 and TRBJ2-1, with D possibly matching TRBD2 (5 bases). CDR3 length equals 12 residues. Deletions cut 5 bases from V and 6 bases from J, with 8 bases between. Germline V gene lookup returns CDR1 SGHAT and CDR2 FQNNGV. This CDR3 reads CASSTRFNEQFF. The CDR3 nucleotides read TGTGCCAGCAGCACTAGATTCAATGAGCAGTTCTTC.

The V call is TRBV5-4, the J call TRBJ2-2, with TRBD2 matching over 8 bases. The CDR3 is 16 residues long. V lost 4 bases, J lost 4 bases, and 9 bases stayed unmatched. Germline V gives CDR1 SGHNT, CDR2 YYREEE (reference sequence). CDR3: CASSPRGGFSTGELFF. The CDR3 DNA reads TGTGCCAGCAGCCCACGCGGGGGGTTCTCCACCGGGGAGCTGTTTTTT. The full variable domain, its missing parts supplied by reference TRBV5-4 and TRBJ2-2, is ETGVTQSPTHLIKTRGQQVTLRCSSQSGHNTVSWYQQALGQGPQFIFQYYREEENGRGNFPPRFSGLQFPNYSSELNVNALELDDSALYLCASSPRGGFSTGELFFGEGSRLTVL.

The genes are TRBV5-1 and TRBJ2-1; weak D call: TRBD2 (5 bases). V was cut by 4 bases and J by 9 bases, with 14 bases left in between. The CDR3 runs to 13 residues. Germline assignment: CDR1 SGHRS and CDR2 YFSETQ. DNA of the CDR3: TGCGCCAGCAGCAACGCTCTAAGCGGTGAGCAGTTCTTC. Residues: CASSNALSGEQFF.

The gene calls are TRBV7-8 and TRBJ1-2; possible D gene TRBD1, 5 bases. V dropped 0 bases and J dropped 7 bases, with 9 bases sitting between them. The CDR3 spans 13 residues. From germline, CDR1 is SGHVS and CDR2 FQNEAQ. The CDR3 protein is CASSLAVGVGYTF. The CDR3 bases are TGTGCCAGCAGCTTAGCGGTGGGGGTTGGCTACACCTTC.

The chain combines TRBV6-4 with TRBJ2-6, with TRBD2 as a possible D gene (5 bases). V lost 5 bases, J lost 0 bases, and 8 bases lay in between. This CDR3 has 15 amino acids. Germline-derived CDR1 and CDR2 are MRHNA and SNTAGT. As DNA, the CDR3 is TGTGCCAGCAGTCTCGAGGGCTCTGGGGCCAACGTCCTGACTTTC. Protein: CASSLEGSGANVLTF.

V and J are TRBV6-2 or TRBV6-3 and TRBJ2-1; TRBD2 agrees at 13 bases. CDR1 and CDR2 (germline): MNHEY, SVGEGT. V shed 4 bases, J shed 6 bases, and the junction held 6 bases outside the gene matches. The CDR3 runs to 16 residues. The CDR3 sequence is CASSSRTSGGFNEQFF. In nucleotides, the CDR3 is TGTGCCAGCAGTTCGAGGACTAGCGGGGGTTTCAATGAGCAGTTCTTC.

This chain uses TRBV2 with TRBJ2-2; D is perhaps TRBD1 (6 bases). Germline V gene data show CDR1 as SNHLY and CDR2 as FYNNEI. V was shortened by 5 bases and J by 2 bases, with 12 bases between the two germline ends. The CDR3 has 15 amino acids. The CDR3 nucleotides read TGTGCCAGCAGTTCTAGGGGGTTCAACACCGGGGAGCTGTTTTTT. Translated: CASSSRGFNTGELFF.

The chain combines TRBV7-8 with TRBJ1-2; D perhaps matches TRBD1 (5 bases). CDR3 length: 15 amino acids. The V gene's germline CDR1 is SGHVS and CDR2 FQNEAQ. Trimming took off 7 bases at V and 1 base at J, with 16 bases between the two ends. CDR3 in DNA: TGTGCCAGCAATATCGGGACGCCAGATAACTATGGCTACACCTTC. This encodes CASNIGTPDNYGYTF.

This rearrangement joins TRBV5-4 to TRBJ1-2, with unresolved D. V lost 6 bases and J lost 8, with 11 bases in between. This CDR3 has 11 amino acids. Germline V gene lookup returns CDR1 SGHNT and CDR2 YYREEE (reference sequence). The CDR3 DNA is TGTGCCAGCACCACCAATGTGGGCTACACCTTC. Residues: CASTTNVGYTF.

This clone came up once. The chain joins TRBV27 to TRBJ2-3; D unclear. This CDR3 spans 15 amino acids. Germline CDR1 reads MNHEY; CDR2 reads SMNVEV (reference sequence). V was clipped by 3 bases and J by 1 base, with 11 bases between them. CDR3 nucleotide sequence: TGTGCCAGCAGTTTCCGGGTGAAGGGCACAGATACGCAGTATTTT. This sequence encodes CASSFRVKGTDTQYF.

On this clone itself: Other DNA sequences within the sample encode an identical CDR3. For the CDR3, the DNA is TGTGCCAGCAGCCAAGGGACAGTGAACACCGGGGAGCTGTTTTTT. Translated, it gives CASSQGTVNTGELFF. The chain links TRBV3-1 (or the pseudogene TRBV3-2) to TRBJ2-2; D possibly corresponds to TRBD1 (6 bases). CDR3 length: 15 amino acids. Trimming took off 1 base at V and 1 base at J, with 7 bases between the two ends. Germline V gene sequence: CDR1 LGHDT, CDR2 YNNKEL (reference sequence).

This sequence joins TRBV4-3 and TRBJ2-7, with D unresolved. The CDR3 spans 14 residues. Per germline, CDR1 LGHNA and CDR2 YSLEER. Trimming removed 5 bases at V and 4 bases at J, with 15 bases between. As DNA, the CDR3 is TGCGCCAGCAGCAAATCACGGACGGTTTACGAGCAGTACTTC. Its protein product is CASSKSRTVYEQYF.

The chain couples TRBV5-1 to TRBJ1-4; D not resolved. The V and J ends lost 1 base and 2 bases respectively, with 9 bases between them. The CDR3 loop spans 15 amino acids. Germline V gene lookup returns CDR1 SGHRS and CDR2 YFSETQ. The CDR3 DNA is TGCGCCAGCAGCTTGAGCTCATTTACTAATGAAAAACTGTTTTTT. It specifies CASSLSSFTNEKLFF.

The chain uses TRBV9 and TRBJ1-1; TRBD1 is a possible D gene (5 bases). The V and J ends lost 0 bases and 4 bases respectively, with 13 bases between them. The germline V gene encodes CDR1 SGDLS and CDR2 YYNGEE. The CDR3 extends over 15 amino acids. DNA of the CDR3: TGTGCCAGCAGCGTAGGGGGCGGTTTGAGCACTGAAGCTTTCTTT. It encodes CASSVGGGLSTEAFF.

The chain joins TRBV7-2 to TRBJ2-7; unclear D gene. V was shortened by 1 base and J by 1 base, with 8 bases between the two germline ends. The CDR3 runs 14 residues. Germline loops: CDR1 SGHTA, CDR2 FQGNSA. The CDR3 coding sequence is TGTGCCAGCAGCTTAGTGGCTGTTTCCTACGAGCAGTACTTC. It specifies CASSLVAVSYEQYF.

Written as DNA, the CDR3 is TGCAGCGTTGGTGGGGCATACAATGAGCAGTTCTTC. It specifies CSVGGAYNEQFF. The chain recombines TRBV29-1 with TRBJ2-1; possible D gene TRBD1, 5 bases. V was shortened by 4 bases and J by 4 bases, with 8 bases between the two germline ends. CDR3 length: 12 residues. CDR1 is SQVTM and CDR2 is ANQGSEA in the germline V gene.

The rearrangement links TRBV15 to TRBJ2-2; tentatively, D is TRBD2 (6 bases). Germline CDR1 is LNHNV and CDR2 is YYDKDF (reference sequence). The CDR3 extends over 13 amino acids. Trimming stripped 2 bases from V and 7 bases from J, with 8 bases between. CDR3 amino acids: CATSRRAGGELFF. The DNA of the CDR3 is TGTGCCACCAGCAGACGAGCGGGCGGGGAGCTGTTTTTT.

The V and J genes are TRBV6-1 and TRBJ1-6; TRBD1 agrees at 7 bases. V was clipped by 3 bases and J by 4 bases; unmatched bases: 3. Germline V CDR1 and CDR2: MNHNS, SASEGT. The CDR3 totals 15 residues. The CDR3 bases are TGTGCCAGCAGTGATCTGACAGGGTATAATTCACCCCTCCACTTT. Its protein is CASSDLTGYNSPLHF.

The rearrangement uses TRBV12-5 and TRBJ1-5; D not resolved. In germline, CDR1 is LGHNT, CDR2 FRNRAP. Trimming pared 2 bases from V and 4 bases from J, leaving 3 bases between. The CDR3 sequence is 12 residues long. For the CDR3, the DNA is TGTGCTAGTGGTTTGAATAATCAGCCCCAGCATTTT. Its translation is CASGLNNQPQHF. Combining the CDR3 with reference TRBV12-5 and TRBJ1-5 gives the whole variable domain DARVTQTPRHKVTEMGQEVTMRCQPILGHNTVFWYRQTMMQGLELLAYFRNRAPLDDSGMPKDRFSAEMPDATLATLKIQPSEPRDSAVYFCASGLNNQPQHFGDGTRLSIL.

The chain combines TRBV5-1 with TRBJ2-3, with a possible D match to TRBD2 (5 bases). This CDR3 is 16 amino acids long. The germline V gene encodes CDR1 SGHRS and CDR2 YFSETQ. The V gene lost 4 bases and the J gene lost 4 bases, with 19 bases spanning the gap. The DNA of the CDR3 is TGCGCCAGCAGCCCTCGGGAAGGGAACCCAGCAGATACGCAGTATTTT. Residues: CASSPREGNPADTQYF.

The chain recombines TRBV27 with TRBJ2-7, with D tentatively TRBD1 (6 bases). There are 14 residues in the CDR3. V was clipped by 5 bases and J by 2 bases, with 13 bases between them. Looked up from germline, CDR1 is MNHEY and CDR2 is SMNVEV (reference sequence). CDR3 in amino acids: CASSAMDSPYEQYF. The CDR3 coding sequence is TGTGCCAGCAGTGCCATGGACAGTCCCTACGAGCAGTACTTC.